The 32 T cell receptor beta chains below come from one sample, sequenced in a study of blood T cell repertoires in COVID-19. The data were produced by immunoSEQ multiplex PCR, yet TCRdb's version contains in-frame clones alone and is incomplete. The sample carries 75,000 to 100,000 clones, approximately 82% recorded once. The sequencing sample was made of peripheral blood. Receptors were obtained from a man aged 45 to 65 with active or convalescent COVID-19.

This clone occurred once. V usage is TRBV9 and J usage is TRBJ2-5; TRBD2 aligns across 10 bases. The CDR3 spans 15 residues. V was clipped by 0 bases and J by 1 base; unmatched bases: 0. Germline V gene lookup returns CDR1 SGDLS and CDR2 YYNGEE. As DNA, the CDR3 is TGTGCCAGCAGCGTAGTAGCGGGGGGCCAAGAGACCCAGTACTTC. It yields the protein CASSVVAGGQETQYF.

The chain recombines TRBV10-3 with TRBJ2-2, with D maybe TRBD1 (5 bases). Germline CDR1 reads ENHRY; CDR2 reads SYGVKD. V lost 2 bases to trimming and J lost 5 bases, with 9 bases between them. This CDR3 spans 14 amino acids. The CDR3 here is CAISEKGLTGELFF. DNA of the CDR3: TGTGCCATCAGTGAGAAGGGGCTTACCGGGGAGCTGTTTTTT.

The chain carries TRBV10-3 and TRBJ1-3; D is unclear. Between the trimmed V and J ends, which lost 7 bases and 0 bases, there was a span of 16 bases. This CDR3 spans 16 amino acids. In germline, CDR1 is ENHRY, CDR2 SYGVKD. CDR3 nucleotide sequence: TGTGCCATCACCTTGGGTAACAGCCGCTCTGGAAACACCATATATTTT. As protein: CAITLGNSRSGNTIYF.

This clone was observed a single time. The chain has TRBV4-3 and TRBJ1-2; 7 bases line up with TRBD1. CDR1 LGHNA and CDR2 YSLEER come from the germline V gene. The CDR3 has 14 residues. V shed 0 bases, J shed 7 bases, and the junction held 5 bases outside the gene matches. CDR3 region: CASSQDYQGGGYTF. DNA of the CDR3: TGCGCCAGCAGCCAAGATTACCAGGGGGGTGGCTACACCTTC.

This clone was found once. CDR3 sequence (DNA): TGTGCCAGCAGTCTATCCGGAGCAACTAATGAAAAACTGTTTTTT. It is translated as CASSLSGATNEKLFF. The V gene is TRBV7-9, the J gene TRBJ1-4; D is ambiguous. With 6 bases removed from V and 0 bases from J, the gap between germline ends came to 11 bases. This CDR3 has 15 amino acids. From germline, CDR1 is SEHNR and CDR2 FQNEAQ (reference sequence).

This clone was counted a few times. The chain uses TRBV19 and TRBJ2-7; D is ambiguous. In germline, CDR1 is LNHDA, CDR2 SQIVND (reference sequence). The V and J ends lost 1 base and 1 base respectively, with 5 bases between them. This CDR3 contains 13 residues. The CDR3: CASSIAISYEQYF. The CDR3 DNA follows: TGTGCCAGTAGTATAGCCATTTCCTACGAGCAGTACTTC.

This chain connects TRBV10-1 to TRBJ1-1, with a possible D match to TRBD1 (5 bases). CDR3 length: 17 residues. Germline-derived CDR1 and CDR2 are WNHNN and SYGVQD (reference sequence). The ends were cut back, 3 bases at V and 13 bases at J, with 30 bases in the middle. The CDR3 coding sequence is TGCGCCAGCAGTGAAGTGGGGCAGTCAAGTGCCCAATCGGGTGTTTTCTTT. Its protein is CASSEVGQSSAQSGVFF.

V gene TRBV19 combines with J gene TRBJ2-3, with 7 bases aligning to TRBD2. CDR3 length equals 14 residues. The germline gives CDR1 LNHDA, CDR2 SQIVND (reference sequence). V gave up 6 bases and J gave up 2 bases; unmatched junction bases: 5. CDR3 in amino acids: CASRRAGNTDTQYF. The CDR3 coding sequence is TGTGCCAGTAGGCGAGCGGGGAACACAGATACGCAGTATTTT.

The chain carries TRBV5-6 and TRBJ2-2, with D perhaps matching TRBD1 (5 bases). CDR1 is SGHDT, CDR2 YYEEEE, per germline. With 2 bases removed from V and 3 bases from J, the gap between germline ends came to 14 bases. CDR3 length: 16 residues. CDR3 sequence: CASSLSGRGDTGELFF. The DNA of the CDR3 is TGTGCCAGCAGCTTAAGTGGTAGGGGCGACACCGGGGAGCTGTTTTTT.

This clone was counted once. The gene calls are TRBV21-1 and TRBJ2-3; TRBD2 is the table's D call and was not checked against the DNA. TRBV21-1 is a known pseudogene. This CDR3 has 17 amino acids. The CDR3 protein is CASSTPPSGAAVDTQYF. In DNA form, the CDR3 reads TGTGCCAGCAGCACACCCCCTAGCGGGGCGGCGGTAGATACGCAGTATTTT.

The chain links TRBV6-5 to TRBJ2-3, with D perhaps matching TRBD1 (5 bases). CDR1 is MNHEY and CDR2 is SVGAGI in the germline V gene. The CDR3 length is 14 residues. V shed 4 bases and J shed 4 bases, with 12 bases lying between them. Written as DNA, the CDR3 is TGTGCCAGCAGTTTGGACAAACGGCCAGATACGCAGTATTTT. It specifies CASSLDKRPDTQYF.

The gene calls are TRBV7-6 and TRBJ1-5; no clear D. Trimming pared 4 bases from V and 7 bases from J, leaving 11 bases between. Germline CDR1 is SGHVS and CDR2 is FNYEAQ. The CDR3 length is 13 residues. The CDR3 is CASSSDTLQPQHF. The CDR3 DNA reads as TGTGCCAGCAGCTCTGACACCCTCCAGCCCCAGCATTTT.

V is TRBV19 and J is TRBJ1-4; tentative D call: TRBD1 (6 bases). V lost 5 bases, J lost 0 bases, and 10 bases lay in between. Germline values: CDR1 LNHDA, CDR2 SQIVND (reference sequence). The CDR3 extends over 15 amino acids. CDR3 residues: CASSGSGATNEKLFF. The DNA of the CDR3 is TGTGCCAGTAGTGGATCAGGGGCAACTAATGAAAAACTGTTTTTT.

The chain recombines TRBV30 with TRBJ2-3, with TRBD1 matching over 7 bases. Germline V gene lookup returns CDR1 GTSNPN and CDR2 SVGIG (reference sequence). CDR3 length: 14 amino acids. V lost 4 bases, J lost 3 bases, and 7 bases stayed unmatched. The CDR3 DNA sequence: TGTGCCTGGACGCCGGGACAGAAGACAGATACGCAGTATTTT. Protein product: CAWTPGQKTDTQYF.

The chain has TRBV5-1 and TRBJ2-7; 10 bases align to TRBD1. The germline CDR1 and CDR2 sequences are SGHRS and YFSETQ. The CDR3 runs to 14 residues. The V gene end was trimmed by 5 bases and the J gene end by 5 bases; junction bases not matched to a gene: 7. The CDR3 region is CASSTRTGGNEQYF. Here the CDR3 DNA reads TGCGCCAGCAGTACTAGGACAGGGGGTAACGAGCAGTACTTC.

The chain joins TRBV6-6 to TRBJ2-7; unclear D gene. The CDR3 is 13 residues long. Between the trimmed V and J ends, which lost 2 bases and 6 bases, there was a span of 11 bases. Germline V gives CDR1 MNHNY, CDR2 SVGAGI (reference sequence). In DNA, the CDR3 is TGTGCCAGCAGTTACGTACCTACGAGCGAGCAGTACGTC. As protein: CASSYVPTSEQYV.

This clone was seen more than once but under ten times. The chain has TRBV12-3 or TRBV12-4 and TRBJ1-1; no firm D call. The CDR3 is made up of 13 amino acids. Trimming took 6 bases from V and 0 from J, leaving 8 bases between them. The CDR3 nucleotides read TGTGCCAGCAGCATGACATTGAACACTGAAGCTTTCTTT. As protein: CASSMTLNTEAFF.

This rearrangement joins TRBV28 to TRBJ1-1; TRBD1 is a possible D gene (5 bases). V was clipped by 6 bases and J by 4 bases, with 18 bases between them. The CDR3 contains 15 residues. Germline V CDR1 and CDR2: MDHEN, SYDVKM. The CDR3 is CASSTSGARGTEAFF. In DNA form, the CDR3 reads TGTGCCAGCAGCACTTCCGGGGCGCGGGGCACTGAAGCTTTCTTT.

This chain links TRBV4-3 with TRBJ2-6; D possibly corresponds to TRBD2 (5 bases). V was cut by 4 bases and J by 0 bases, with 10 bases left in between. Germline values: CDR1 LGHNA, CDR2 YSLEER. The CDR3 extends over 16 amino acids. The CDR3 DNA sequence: TGCGCCAGCAGCCCCATGAGGGCCTCTGGGGCCAACGTCCTGACTTTC. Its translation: CASSPMRASGANVLTF.

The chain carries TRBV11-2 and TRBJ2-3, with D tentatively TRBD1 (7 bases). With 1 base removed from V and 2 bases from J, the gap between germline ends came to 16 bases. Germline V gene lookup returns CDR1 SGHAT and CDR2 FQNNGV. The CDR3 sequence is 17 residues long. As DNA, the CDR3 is TGTGCCAGCAGCTTAGCGCGGGGACAGAAGGTCACAGATACGCAGTATTTT. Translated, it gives CASSLARGQKVTDTQYF.

CDR3 sequence: CASSESSTSGYTDTQYF. The CDR3 DNA reads as TGCGCCAGCAGTGAGTCGTCGACTAGCGGGTACACAGATACGCAGTATTTT. V and J are TRBV10-2 and TRBJ2-3; 10 bases are shared with TRBD2. The CDR3 length is 17 residues. Germline trimming cut 0 bases from V and 2 bases from J; bases unmatched to any gene: 5. CDR1 WSHSY and CDR2 SAAADI come from the germline V gene.

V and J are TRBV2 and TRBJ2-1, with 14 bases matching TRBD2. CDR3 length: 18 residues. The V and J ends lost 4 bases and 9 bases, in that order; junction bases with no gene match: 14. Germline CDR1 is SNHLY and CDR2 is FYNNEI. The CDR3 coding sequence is TGTGCCAGCAGTGGCCTCCACAGGACTAGCGGGGGGTCGGCTGAGCAGTTCTTC. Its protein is CASSGLHRTSGGSAEQFF.

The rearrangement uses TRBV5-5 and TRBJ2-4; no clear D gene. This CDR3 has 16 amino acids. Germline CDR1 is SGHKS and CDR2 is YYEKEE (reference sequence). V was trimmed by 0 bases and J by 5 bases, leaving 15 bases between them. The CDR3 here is CASSLGPIPEENIQYF. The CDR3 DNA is TGTGCCAGCAGCTTGGGTCCGATTCCCGAGGAAAACATTCAGTACTTC.

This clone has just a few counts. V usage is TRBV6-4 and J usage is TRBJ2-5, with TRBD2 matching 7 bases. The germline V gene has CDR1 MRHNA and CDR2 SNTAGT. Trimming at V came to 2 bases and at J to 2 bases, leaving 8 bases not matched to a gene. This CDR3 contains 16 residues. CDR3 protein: CASSDKRGPRQETQYF. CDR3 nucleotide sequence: TGTGCCAGCAGTGACAAGCGGGGCCCCCGACAAGAGACCCAGTACTTC.

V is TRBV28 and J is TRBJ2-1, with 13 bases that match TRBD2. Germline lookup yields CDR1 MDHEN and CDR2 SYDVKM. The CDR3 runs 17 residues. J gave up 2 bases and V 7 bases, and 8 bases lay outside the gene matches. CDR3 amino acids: CASIRTSGGIAYNEQFF. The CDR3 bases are TGTGCCAGCATACGGACTAGCGGGGGTATCGCCTACAATGAGCAGTTCTTC.

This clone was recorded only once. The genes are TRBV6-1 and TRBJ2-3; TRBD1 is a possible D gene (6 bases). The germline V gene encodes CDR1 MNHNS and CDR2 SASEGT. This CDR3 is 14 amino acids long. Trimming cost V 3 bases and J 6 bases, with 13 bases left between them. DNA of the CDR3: TGTGCCAGCAGTGAGTCAGGGGATCAGGATACGCAGTATTTT. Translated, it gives CASSESGDQDTQYF.

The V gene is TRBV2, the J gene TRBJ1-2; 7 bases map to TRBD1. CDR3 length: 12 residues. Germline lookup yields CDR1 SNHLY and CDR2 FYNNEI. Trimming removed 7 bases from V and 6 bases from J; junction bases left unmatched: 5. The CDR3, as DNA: TGTGCCAGCATGTGGCAGGGGGATGGCTACACCTTC. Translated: CASMWQGDGYTF.

For the CDR3, the DNA is TGTGCCAGCAGTTTATACCTTCAGGGGAGCTCTGGAAACACCATATATTTT. It is translated as CASSLYLQGSSGNTIYF. The chain carries TRBV28 and TRBJ1-3; D perhaps matches TRBD1 (6 bases). Germline V gives CDR1 MDHEN, CDR2 SYDVKM. Trimming took 1 base from V and 0 from J, leaving 13 bases between them. CDR3 length: 17 residues.

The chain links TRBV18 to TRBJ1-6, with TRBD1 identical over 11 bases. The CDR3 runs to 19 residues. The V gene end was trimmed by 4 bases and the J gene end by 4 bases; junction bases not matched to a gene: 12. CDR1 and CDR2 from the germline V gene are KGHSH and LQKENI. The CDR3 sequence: CASSRNRDRGLGYNSPLHF. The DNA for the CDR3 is TGTGCCAGCTCACGTAACCGGGACAGGGGGTTGGGGTATAATTCACCCCTCCACTTT.

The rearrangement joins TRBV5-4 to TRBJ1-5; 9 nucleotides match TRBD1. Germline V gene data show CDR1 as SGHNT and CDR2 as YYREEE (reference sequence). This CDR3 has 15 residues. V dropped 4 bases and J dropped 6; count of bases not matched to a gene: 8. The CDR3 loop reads CASSDGTGNTQPQHF. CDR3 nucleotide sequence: TGTGCCAGCAGCGACGGGACAGGGAATACTCAGCCCCAGCATTTT.

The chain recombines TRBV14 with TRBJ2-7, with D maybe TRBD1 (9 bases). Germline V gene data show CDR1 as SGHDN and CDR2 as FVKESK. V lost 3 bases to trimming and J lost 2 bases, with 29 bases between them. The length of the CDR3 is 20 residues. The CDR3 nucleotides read TGTGCCAGCAGCCAGCTCGGGGGGGGACAGGGTTACTTGTCAACCTACGAGCAGTACTTC. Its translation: CASSQLGGGQGYLSTYEQYF.

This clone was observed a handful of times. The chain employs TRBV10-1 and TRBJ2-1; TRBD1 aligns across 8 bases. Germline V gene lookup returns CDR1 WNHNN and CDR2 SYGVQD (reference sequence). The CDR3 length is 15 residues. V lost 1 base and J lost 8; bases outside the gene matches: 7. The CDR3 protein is CASSEWAGGRYEQFF. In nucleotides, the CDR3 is TGCGCCAGCAGTGAGTGGGCAGGGGGCAGGTATGAGCAGTTCTTC.